This TCR beta chain was captured by sequencing in a study of post-analysis software for immune sequencing data. Study findings and constraints: The study found significantly lower normalized Chao1 diversity in multiple sclerosis patients than in controls. Among 5 or 6 TRBV segments more frequent in patients than controls were TRBV5-6, TRBV5-1 and TRBV20-1.

CDR3 size: 17 residues. V lost 0 bases and J lost 3; bases outside the gene matches: 13. CDR1 is DFQATT, CDR2 SNEGSKA, per germline (reference sequence). This clonotype turned up a few times. Its antigen is currently unknown. Included in the TCR beta cDNA libraries were unique molecular identifiers. TCRdb redid the calling of the PCR reads with MiXCR, one entry per CDR3 protein. The table lists about 810,000 distinct CDR3 sequences, approximately 53% of them singletons. Sequencing input: blood. The chain recombines TRBV20-1 with TRBJ2-7; 8 positions agree with TRBD1. The sequence was obtained from a girl between 5 and 17 years old with multiple sclerosis. The CDR3 reads CSARDSRGRTGGYEQYF. The CDR3 region has the DNA TGCAGTGCTAGAGATTCTCGGGGACGAACAGGGGGCTACGAGCAGTACTTC.